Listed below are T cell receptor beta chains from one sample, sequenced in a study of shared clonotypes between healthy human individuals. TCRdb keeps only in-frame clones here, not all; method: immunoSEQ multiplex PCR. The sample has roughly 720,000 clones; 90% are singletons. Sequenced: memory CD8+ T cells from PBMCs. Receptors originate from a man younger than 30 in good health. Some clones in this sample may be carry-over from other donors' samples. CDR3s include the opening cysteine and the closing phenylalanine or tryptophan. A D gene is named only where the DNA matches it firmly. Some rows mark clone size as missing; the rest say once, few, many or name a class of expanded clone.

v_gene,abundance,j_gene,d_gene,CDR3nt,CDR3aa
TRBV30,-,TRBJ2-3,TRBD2,TGTGCCTGGAACGGACTAGCTTTCACAGATACGCAGTATTTT,CAWNGLAFTDTQYF
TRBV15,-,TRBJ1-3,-,TGTGCCACCAGCAGAGTGGGTACCACCCGGGACAAGGGAAACACCATATATTTT,CATSRVGTTRDKGNTIYF
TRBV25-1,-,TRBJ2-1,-,TGTGCCAGCAGTGGGGTCCCGTACAATGAGCAGTTCTTC,CASSGVPYNEQFF
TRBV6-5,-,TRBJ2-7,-,TGTGCCAGCAGTTACAACCTAGCGATTGACGAGCAGTACTTC,CASSYNLAIDEQYF
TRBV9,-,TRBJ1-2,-,TGTGCCAGCAGCGCAAACCCCCAGGGGCAGGACTATGGCTACACCTTC,CASSANPQGQDYGYTF
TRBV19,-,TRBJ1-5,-,TGTGCCAGTAGTATAGATCTCGAGGGGGAGAGCAATCAGCCCCAGCATTTT,CASSIDLEGESNQPQHF
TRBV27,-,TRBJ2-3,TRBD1,TGTGCCAGCAGGCCGTATCGGGACAGGGTGACAGATACGCAGTATTTT,CASRPYRDRVTDTQYF
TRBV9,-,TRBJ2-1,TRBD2,TGTGCCAGCAGCGTAGGTAGCGGGAGCCACGAGCAGTTCTTC,CASSVGSGSHEQFF
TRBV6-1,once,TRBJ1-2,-,TGTGCCAGCAGTGACCCCTATGGCTACACCTTC,CASSDPYGYTF
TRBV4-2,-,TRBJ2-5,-,TGTGCCAGCAGCCACACCCGAGGAGAGACCCAGTACTTC,CASSHTRGETQYF
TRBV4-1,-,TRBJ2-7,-,TGCGCCAGCAGCTTTCGTTGGTCTAGTGCGAACGAGCAGTACTTC,CASSFRWSSANEQYF
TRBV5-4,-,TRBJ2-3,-,TGTGCCAGCAGCCCCCAGGGGCAGGGAGGGACAGATACGCAGTATTTT,CASSPQGQGGTDTQYF
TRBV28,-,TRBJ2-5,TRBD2,TGTGCCAGCACTAGCGGGAGCCGCTGGGGTCCAAGAGAGACCCAGTACTTC,CASTSGSRWGPRETQYF
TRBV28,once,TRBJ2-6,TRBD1,TGTGCCAGCAGTCCAGGGACAGCCATTGGGGCCAACGTCCTGACTTTC,CASSPGTAIGANVLTF
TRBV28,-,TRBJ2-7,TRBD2,TGTGCCAGCAGTTCGGGACTAGCGCCGTACGAGCAGTACTTC,CASSSGLAPYEQYF
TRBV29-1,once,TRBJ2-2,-,TGCAGCGTTGAAGGGGGAGTCGGCGACCTTCTGGGGGCCGGGGAGCTGTTTTTT,CSVEGGVGDLLGAGELFF
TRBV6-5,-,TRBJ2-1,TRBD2,TGTGCCAGCAGTTACTCAGCGGGAGGGCCTAGGAATGAGCAGTTCTTC,CASSYSAGGPRNEQFF
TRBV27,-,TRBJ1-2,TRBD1,TGTGCCAGCAGTCCTACCACAGGGGGCGGTGGCTACACCTTC,CASSPTTGGGGYTF
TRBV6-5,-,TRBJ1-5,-,TGTGCCAGCAGTTACTCGAGGGGTAATCAGCCCCAGCATTTT,CASSYSRGNQPQHF
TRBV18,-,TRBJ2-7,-,TGTGCCAGCTCACCTCCGGGTCTATCCTACGAGCAGTACTTC,CASSPPGLSYEQYF
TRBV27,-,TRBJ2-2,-,TGTGCCAGCAGTTTATCGATTCGAGGGAACACCGGGGAGCTGTTTTTT,CASSLSIRGNTGELFF
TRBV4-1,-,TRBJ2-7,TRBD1,TGCGCCAGCAGCCAAGAGGTAGCGGACAGGGTTCGGCGGGAGCAGTACTTC,CASSQEVADRVRREQYF
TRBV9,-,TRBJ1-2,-,TGTGCCAGCAGCGGACAATCAGGGTACTATGGCTACACCTTC,CASSGQSGYYGYTF
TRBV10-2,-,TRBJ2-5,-,TGCGCCAGCAGAACCGGGCTACAAGAGACCCAGTACTTC,CASRTGLQETQYF
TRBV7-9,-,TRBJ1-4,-,TGTGCCAGCAGCCACGGGGGGCTCGAGGAAAAACTGTTTTTT,CASSHGGLEEKLFF
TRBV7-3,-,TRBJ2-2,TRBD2,TGTGCCAGCAGTTTGGGACTAGTCGGTATCGGGGAGCTGTTTTTT,CASSLGLVGIGELFF
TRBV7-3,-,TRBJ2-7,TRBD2,TGTGCCAGCAGCTTAGTAGCGGGCTCCTACGAGCAGTACTTC,CASSLVAGSYEQYF
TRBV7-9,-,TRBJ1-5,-,TGTGCCAGCAGCCTGGGCAATCAGCCCCAGCATTTT,CASSLGNQPQHF
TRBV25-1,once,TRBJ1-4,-,TGTGCCAGCAGCACCGACTTCACAACTAATGAAAAACTGTTTTTT,CASSTDFTTNEKLFF
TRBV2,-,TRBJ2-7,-,TGTGCCAGCAGTGATCATGGCAGCTCCTACGAGCAGTACTTC,CASSDHGSSYEQYF
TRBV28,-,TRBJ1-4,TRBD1,TGTGCCGGGGGGGACAGGGGGAATGAAAAACTGTTTTTT,CAGGDRGNEKLFF
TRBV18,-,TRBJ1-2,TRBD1,TGTGCCAGCTCATCAACGACAGGGGGACGGTTGAACTATGGCTACACCTTC,CASSSTTGGRLNYGYTF
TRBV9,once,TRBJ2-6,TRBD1,TGTGCCAGCAGCGTATTCCCCGGACAGGTCCTCTCTGGGGCCAACGTCCTGACTTTC,CASSVFPGQVLSGANVLTF
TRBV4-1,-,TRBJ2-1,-,TGCGCCAGCAGCCTCGTTCCCGGGACATCATACAATGAGCAGTTCTTC,CASSLVPGTSYNEQFF
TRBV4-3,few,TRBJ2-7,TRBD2,TGCGCCAGCAGCCAAGAATACGGGAGGCGAACCTACGAGCAGTACTTC,CASSQEYGRRTYEQYF
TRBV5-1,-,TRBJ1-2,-,TGCGCCAGCAGCTTAGGGGGAAAAGGCTACACCTTC,CASSLGGKGYTF
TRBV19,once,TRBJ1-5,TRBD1,TGTGCCAGTAGTCGGACAGGGAGACGCAATCAGCCCCAGCATTTT,CASSRTGRRNQPQHF
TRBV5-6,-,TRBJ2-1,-,TGTGCCAGCAGCTTGATTGGAAATGAGCAGTTCTTC,CASSLIGNEQFF
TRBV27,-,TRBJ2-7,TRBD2,TGTGCCAGCAGTCCGCTATCCCTTAGCGGGAGCTCCTACGAGCAGTACTTC,CASSPLSLSGSSYEQYF
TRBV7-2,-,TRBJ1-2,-,TGTGCCAGCAGCTTAGCAGAGATGACAGAGAACTATGGCTACACCTTC,CASSLAEMTENYGYTF
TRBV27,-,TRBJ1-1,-,TGTGCCAGCAGTTTAACCGGTGTGAACACTGAAGCTTTCTTT,CASSLTGVNTEAFF
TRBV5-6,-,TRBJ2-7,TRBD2,TGTGCCAGCAGCTTAGGACTAGCGGGGATTTCCTACGAGCAGTACTTC,CASSLGLAGISYEQYF